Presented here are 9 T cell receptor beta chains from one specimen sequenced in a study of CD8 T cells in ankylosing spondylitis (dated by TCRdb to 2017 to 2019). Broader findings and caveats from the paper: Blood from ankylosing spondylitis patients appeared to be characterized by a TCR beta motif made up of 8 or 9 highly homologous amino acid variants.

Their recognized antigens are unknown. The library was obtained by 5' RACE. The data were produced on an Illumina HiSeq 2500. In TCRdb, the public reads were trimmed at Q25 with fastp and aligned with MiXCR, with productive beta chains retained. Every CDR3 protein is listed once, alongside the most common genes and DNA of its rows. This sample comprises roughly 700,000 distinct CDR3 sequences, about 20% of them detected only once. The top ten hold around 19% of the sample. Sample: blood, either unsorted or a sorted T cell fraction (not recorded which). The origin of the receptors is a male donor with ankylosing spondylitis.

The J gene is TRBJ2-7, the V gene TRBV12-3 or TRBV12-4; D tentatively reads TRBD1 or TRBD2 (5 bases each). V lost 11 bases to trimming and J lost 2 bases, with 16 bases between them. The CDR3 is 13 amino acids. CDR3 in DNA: TGTGCCGTTGGGGGTCAGGGACCCTACGAGCAGTACTTC. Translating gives CAVGGQGPYEQYF.

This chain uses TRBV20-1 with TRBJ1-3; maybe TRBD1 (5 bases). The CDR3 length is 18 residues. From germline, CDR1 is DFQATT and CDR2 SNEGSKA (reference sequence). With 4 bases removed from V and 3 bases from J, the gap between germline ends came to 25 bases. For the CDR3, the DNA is TGCAGTGCTAAGGGGATACCTTTGGAGGGCGAAGATGGAAACACCATATATTTT. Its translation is CSAKGIPLEGEDGNTIYF.

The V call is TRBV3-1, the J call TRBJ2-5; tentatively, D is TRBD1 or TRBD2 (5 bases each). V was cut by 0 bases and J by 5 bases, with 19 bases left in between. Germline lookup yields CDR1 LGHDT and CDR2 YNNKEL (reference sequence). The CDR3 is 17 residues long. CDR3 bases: TGTGCCAGCAGCCAAGATGAGCCACCGGCATGGGGGGAGACCCAGTACTTC. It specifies CASSQDEPPAWGETQYF.

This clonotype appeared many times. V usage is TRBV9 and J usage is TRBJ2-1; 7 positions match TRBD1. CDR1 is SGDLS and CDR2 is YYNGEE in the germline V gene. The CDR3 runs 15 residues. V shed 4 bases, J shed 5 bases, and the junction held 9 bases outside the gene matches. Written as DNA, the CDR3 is TGTGCCAGCAGCCCCCGACAGGGTCGTAACAATGAGCAGTTCTTC. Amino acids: CASSPRQGRNNEQFF.

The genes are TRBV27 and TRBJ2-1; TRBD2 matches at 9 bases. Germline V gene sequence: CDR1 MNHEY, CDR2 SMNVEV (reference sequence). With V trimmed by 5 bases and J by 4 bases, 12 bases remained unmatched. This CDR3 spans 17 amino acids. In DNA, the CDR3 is TGTGCCAGCAGTCTAAGGAGTGTGACTAGCGGATACAATGAGCAGTTCTTC. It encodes CASSLRSVTSGYNEQFF.

CDR3 nucleotides: TGTGCCAGCAGTGACACACTTAGGACGAGCTATGGCTACACCTTC. Protein: CASSDTLRTSYGYTF. The chain recombines TRBV2 with TRBJ1-2; the D is unclear. The germline V gene has CDR1 SNHLY and CDR2 FYNNEI. CDR3 length equals 15 residues. V dropped 3 bases and J dropped 4 bases, with 15 bases sitting between them.

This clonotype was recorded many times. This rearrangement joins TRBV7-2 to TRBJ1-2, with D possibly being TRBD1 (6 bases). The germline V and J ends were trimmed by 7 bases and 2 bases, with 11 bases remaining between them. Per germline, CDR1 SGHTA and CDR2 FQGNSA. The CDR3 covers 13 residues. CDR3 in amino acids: CASNSQGNYGYTF. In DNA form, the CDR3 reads TGTGCCAGCAACTCGCAGGGGAACTATGGCTACACCTTC.

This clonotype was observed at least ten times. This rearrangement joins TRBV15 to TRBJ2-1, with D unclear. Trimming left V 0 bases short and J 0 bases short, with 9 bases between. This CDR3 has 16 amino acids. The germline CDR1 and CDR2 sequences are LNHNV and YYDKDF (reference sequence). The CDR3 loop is CATSRDLTGSYNEQFF. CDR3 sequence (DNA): TGTGCCACCAGCAGAGATTTGACCGGCTCCTACAATGAGCAGTTCTTC.

CDR3 in DNA: TGTGCCAGCAGGACCCAAACAGGGTACGACACTGAAGCTTTCTTT. This translates into CASRTQTGYDTEAFF. This chain connects TRBV7-9 to TRBJ1-1, with D possibly TRBD1 on 6 matching bases. The CDR3 spans 15 residues. Germline V gene lookup returns CDR1 SEHNR and CDR2 FQNEAQ (reference sequence). With 6 bases removed from V and 3 bases from J, the gap between germline ends came to 17 bases.